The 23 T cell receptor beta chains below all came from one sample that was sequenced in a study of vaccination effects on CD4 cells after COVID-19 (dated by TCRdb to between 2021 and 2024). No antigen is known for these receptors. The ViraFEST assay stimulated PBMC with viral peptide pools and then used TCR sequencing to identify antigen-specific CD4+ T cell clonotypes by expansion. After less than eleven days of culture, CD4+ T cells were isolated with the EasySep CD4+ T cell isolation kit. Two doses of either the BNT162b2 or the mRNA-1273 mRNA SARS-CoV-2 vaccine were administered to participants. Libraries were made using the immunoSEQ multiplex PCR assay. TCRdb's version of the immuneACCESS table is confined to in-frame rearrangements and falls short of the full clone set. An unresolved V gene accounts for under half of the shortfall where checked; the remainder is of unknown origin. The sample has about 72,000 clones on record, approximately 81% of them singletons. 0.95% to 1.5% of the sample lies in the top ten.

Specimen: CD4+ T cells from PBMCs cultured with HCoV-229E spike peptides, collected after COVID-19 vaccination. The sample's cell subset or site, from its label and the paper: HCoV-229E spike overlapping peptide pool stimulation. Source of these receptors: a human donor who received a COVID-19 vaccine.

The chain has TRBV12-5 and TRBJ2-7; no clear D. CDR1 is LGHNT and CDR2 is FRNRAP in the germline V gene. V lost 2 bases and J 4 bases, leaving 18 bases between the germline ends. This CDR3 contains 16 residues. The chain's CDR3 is CASGLPRALLPYEQYV. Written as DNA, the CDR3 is TGTGCTAGTGGTTTGCCCCGGGCCCTGTTGCCTTACGAGCAGTACGTC.

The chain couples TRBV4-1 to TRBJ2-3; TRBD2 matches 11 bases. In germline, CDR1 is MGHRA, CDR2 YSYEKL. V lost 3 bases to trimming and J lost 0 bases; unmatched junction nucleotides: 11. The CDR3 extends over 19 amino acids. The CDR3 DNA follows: TGCGCCAGCAGCCACGCCCTAGCGGCTAGCGGGGGGAGCACAGATACGCAGTATTTT. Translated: CASSHALAASGGSTDTQYF.

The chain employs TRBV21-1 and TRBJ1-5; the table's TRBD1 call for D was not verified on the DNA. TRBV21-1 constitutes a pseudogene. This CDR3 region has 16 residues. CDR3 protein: CASTPLRTGDGQPQHF. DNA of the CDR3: TGTGCCAGCACCCCCCTCCGGACAGGGGACGGTCAGCCCCAGCATTTT.

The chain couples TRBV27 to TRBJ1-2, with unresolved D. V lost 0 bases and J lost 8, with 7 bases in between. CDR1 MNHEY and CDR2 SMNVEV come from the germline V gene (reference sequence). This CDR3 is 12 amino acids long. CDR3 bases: TGTGCCAGCAGTTTATCCGGGAAGGGCTACACCTTC. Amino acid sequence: CASSLSGKGYTF.

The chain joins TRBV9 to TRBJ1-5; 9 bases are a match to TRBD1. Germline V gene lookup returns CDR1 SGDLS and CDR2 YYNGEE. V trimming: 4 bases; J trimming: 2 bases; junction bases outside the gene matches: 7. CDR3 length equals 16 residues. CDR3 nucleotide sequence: TGTGCCAGCAGCCCCGGGGGACAGGGACGCAATCAGCCCCAGCATTTT. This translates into CASSPGGQGRNQPQHF.

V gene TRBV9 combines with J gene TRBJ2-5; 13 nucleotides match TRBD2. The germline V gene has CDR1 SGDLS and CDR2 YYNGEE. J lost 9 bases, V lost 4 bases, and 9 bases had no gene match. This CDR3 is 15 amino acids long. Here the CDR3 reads CASSPGTSGVLAQYF. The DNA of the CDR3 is TGTGCCAGCAGCCCCGGGACTAGCGGGGTTCTGGCCCAGTACTTC.

The CDR3, as DNA: TGTGCCAGCAGCTCCCGGACAGGGGCGAACACCGGGGAGCTGTTTTTT. Translation gives CASSSRTGANTGELFF. The chain carries TRBV11-2 and TRBJ2-2; 9 bases map to TRBD1. With V trimmed by 4 bases and J by 0 bases, 3 bases remained unmatched. The CDR3 sequence is 16 residues long. Germline V gene lookup returns CDR1 SGHAT and CDR2 FQNNGV.

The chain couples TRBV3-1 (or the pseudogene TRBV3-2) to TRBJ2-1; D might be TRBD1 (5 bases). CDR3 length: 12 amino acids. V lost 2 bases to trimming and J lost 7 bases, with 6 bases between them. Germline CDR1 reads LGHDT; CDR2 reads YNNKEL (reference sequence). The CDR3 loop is CASSQRGNEQFF. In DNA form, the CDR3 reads TGTGCCAGCAGCCAAAGGGGTAATGAGCAGTTCTTC.

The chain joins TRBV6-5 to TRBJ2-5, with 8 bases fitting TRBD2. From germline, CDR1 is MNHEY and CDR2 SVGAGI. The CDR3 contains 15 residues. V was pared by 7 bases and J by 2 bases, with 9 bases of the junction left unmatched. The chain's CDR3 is CASTPGVAGQETQYF. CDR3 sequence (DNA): TGTGCCAGCACCCCAGGAGTAGCGGGGCAAGAGACCCAGTACTTC.

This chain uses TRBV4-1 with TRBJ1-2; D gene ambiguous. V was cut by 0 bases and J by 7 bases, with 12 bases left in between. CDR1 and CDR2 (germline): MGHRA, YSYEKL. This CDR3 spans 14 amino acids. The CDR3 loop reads CASSQDRQVSGYTF. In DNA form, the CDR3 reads TGCGCCAGCAGCCAAGATCGGCAGGTGTCTGGCTACACCTTC.

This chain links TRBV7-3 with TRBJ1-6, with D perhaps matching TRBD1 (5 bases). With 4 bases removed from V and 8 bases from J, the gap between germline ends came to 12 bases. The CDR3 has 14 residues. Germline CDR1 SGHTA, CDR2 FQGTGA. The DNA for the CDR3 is TGTGCCAGCAGCTCAGGGACTGCTCATTCACCCCTCCACTTT. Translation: CASSSGTAHSPLHF.

CDR3 DNA: TGTGCCAGCAGTGAAGAGTTATCAGGGGGCGTAAGGTATGGCTACACCTTC. It encodes CASSEELSGGVRYGYTF. The chain links TRBV6-1 to TRBJ1-2; 8 bases align to TRBD1. With 1 base clipped from V and 5 bases from J, the junction kept 12 bases outside the gene matches. CDR1 and CDR2 (germline): MNHNS, SASEGT. There are 17 residues in the CDR3.

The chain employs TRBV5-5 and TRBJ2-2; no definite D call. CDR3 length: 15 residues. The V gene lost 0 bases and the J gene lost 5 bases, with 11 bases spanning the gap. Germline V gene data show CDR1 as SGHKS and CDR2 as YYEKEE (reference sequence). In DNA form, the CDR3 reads TGTGCCAGCAGCTTGGTGGCAGACTGGACCGGGGAGCTGTTTTTT. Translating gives CASSLVADWTGELFF.

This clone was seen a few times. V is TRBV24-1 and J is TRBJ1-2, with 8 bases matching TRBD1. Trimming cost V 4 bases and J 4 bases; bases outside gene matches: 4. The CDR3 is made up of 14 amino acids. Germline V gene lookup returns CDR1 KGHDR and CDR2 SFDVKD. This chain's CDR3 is CATSERDRTYGYTF. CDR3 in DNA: TGTGCCACCAGTGAGCGGGACAGGACCTATGGCTACACCTTC.

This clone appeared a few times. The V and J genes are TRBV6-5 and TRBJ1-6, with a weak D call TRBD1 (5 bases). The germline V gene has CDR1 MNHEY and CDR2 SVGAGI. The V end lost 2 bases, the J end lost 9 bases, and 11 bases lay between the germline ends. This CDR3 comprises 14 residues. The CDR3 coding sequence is TGTGCCAGCAGTTACCAGGGCCGTAGTTCACCCCTCCACTTT. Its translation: CASSYQGRSSPLHF.

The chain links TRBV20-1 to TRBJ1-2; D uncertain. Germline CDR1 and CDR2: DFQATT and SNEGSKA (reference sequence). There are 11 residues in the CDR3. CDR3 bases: TGCATCCGGGCCTCCTCCAAAGGCTACACCTTC. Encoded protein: CIRASSKGYTF.

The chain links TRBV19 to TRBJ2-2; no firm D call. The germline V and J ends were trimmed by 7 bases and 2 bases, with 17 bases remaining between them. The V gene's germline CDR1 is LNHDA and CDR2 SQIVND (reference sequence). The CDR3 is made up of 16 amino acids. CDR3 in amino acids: CASTNKVWANTGELFF. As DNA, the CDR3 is TGTGCCAGTACCAATAAGGTGTGGGCTAACACCGGGGAGCTGTTTTTT.

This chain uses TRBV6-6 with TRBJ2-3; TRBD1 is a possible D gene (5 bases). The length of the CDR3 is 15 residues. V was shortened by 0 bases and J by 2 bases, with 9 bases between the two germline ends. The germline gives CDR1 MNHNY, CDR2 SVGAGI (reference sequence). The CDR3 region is CASSYSQGNTDTQYF. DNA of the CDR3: TGTGCCAGCAGTTACTCTCAGGGAAACACAGATACGCAGTATTTT.

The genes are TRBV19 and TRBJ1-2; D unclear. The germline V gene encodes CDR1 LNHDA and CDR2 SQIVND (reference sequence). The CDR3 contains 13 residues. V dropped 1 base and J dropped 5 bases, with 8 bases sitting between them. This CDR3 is CASSIARDYGYTF. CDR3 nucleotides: TGTGCCAGTAGTATAGCCCGGGATTATGGCTACACCTTC.

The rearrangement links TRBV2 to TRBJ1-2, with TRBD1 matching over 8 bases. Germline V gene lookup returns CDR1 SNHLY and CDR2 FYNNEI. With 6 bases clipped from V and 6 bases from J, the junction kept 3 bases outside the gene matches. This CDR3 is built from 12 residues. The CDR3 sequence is CASRRTGNGYTF. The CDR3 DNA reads TGTGCCAGCAGGAGGACAGGGAATGGCTACACCTTC.

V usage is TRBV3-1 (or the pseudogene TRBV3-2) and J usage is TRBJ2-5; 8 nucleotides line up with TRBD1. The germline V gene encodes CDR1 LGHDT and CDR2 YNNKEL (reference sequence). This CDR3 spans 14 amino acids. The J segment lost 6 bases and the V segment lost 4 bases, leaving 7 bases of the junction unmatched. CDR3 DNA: TGTGCCAGCAGCCGCTTAGACAGGGGTCAGACCCAGTACTTC. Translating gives CASSRLDRGQTQYF.

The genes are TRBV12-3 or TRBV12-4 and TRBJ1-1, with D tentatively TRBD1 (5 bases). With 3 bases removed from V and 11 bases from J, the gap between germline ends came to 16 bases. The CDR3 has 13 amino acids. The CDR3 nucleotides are TGTGCCAGCAGTTTTCGTCAGGGAAAGGGTGCTTTCTTT. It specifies CASSFRQGKGAFF.

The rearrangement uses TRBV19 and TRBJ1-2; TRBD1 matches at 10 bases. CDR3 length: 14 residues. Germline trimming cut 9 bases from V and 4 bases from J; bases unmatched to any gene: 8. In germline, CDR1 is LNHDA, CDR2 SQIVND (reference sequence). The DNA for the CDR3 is TGTGCCAGCAGAAGGGACAGGGGCACCTATGGCTACACCTTC. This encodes CASRRDRGTYGYTF.